These 4 T cell receptor beta chains were all obtained from the same sample, sequenced in a study of T cells in Graves' hyperthyroidism and ophthalmopathy (dated by TCRdb to 2018 to 2020). The library was obtained by multiplex PCR. Instrument on record: Illumina HiSeq 2000. The TCR beta CDR3 regions were amplified from the RNA transcripts. A first-round RT-PCR of the TCR CDR3 used the HTBI primer set with the Qiagen OneStep RT-PCR kit. TCRdb ran its own pipeline on the public reads, namely fastp trimming at Q25 and MiXCR clone calling, and kept in-frame beta chains. Identical CDR3 protein sequences are pooled into one entry, listed with their most common genes and DNA. In this sample the table shows 690,000 or so distinct CDR3 sequences, roughly a sixth of which occur a single time. 16% of the sample is held by the ten biggest clonotypes. Sequencing was carried out using blood. The source is a woman in her fifties or sixties with Graves' hyperthyroidism that later progressed to Graves' ophthalmopathy.

This clonotype was seen at least ten times. CDR3 bases: TGCGCCAGCAGCTTTGGCTGGGACAGGGAGGACTATGGCTACACCTTC. Translated: CASSFGWDREDYGYTF. The rearrangement uses TRBV5-1 and TRBJ1-2, with 9 bases lining up with TRBD1. V was pared by 2 bases and J by 3 bases, with 8 bases of the junction left unmatched. The CDR3 loop spans 16 amino acids. From germline, CDR1 is SGHRS and CDR2 YFSETQ. The entire variable domain, with the rest obtained from reference TRBV5-1 and TRBJ1-2, is as follows: KAGVTQTPRYLIKTRGQQVTLSCSPISGHRSVSWYQQTPGQGLQFLFEYFSETQRNKGNFPGRFSGRQFSNSRSEMNVSTLELGDSALYLCASSFGWDREDYGYTFGSGTRLTVV.

In DNA form, the CDR3 reads TGTGCCAGTGCCAAGGGGTCAGAAAGCTCCTACAATGAGCAGTTCTTC. It translates to CASAKGSESSYNEQFF. The genes are TRBV19 and TRBJ2-1, with D perhaps matching TRBD1 (5 bases). The ends were cut back, 8 bases at V and 0 bases at J, with 17 bases in the middle. The CDR3 spans 16 residues. The germline gives CDR1 LNHDA, CDR2 SQIVND (reference sequence).

The rearrangement joins TRBV20-1 to TRBJ2-3; D is ambiguous. The V end lost 3 bases, the J end lost 0 bases, and 4 bases lay between the germline ends. The germline V gene has CDR1 DFQATT and CDR2 SNEGSKA (reference sequence). This CDR3 is 12 amino acids long. The CDR3 spells CSASPSTDTQYF. The CDR3 DNA reads as TGCAGTGCTAGCCCCAGCACAGATACGCAGTATTTT.

There are many counts of this clonotype. The rearrangement uses TRBV28 and TRBJ2-7, with 8 bases lining up with TRBD1. The CDR3 is made up of 16 amino acids. CDR1 and CDR2 from the germline V gene are MDHEN and SYDVKM. V was pared by 2 bases and J by 1 base, with 7 bases of the junction left unmatched. The CDR3 coding sequence is TGTGCCAGCAGTTTAGGTAGACAGGGGAATTCCTACGAGCAGTACTTC. It codes for CASSLGRQGNSYEQYF.